This TCR beta chain appears in the sequencing data of a study of Ad26.COV2.S vaccination and SARS-CoV-2 variants. In the case of this clone: Its antigen is not identified.

Treatment specified: around 19 received Ad26.COV2.S at low or high dose, single or two shots; 5 received placebo; per-sample allocation not given. Samples were taken on day 63 after the first vaccine or placebo injection. Study conclusions and caveats: Estimates derived from TCR breadth and depth analyses may have underestimated total T cell responses.

The protocol was immunoSEQ multiplex PCR, while the TCRdb copy is restricted to in-frame clones and leaves out a portion. The data hold a few hundred thousand clones, with around nine tenths observed a single time. The source material was peripheral blood, sampled in a trial of Ad26.COV2.S vaccine versus placebo. This TCR was sampled from a person aged 18-60 years who received the Ad26.COV2.S COVID-19 vaccine or a placebo.

Written as DNA, the CDR3 is TGTGCCAGTCCCTATAAAAACATTCAGTACTTC. Residues: CASPYKNIQYF. The rearrangement uses TRBV19 and TRBJ2-4; no reliable D call. CDR1 LNHDA and CDR2 SQIVND come from the germline V gene (reference sequence). Trimming left V 8 bases short and J 4 bases short, with 6 bases between. The CDR3 contains 11 residues.